The sequence of this T cell receptor (beta chain) was determined in a study of PD-L1 blockade in urothelial cancer. Overall study context: In the patient group, about 85% of the roughly 29 were males with bladder-origin urothelial cancer. A median blood sample held approximately 140,000 T cells and about 83,000 unique TCRs. Whole-study results and caveats: TCR clonality was measured in pretreatment peripheral blood. Clonality below the median predicted better survival.

The CDR3 length is 15 residues. Looked up from germline, CDR1 is MDHEN and CDR2 is SYDVKM. With V trimmed by 5 bases and J by 2 bases, 7 bases remained unmatched. With respect to this clone: The antigen remains undetermined.

The method was immunoSEQ multiplex PCR; TCRdb's version includes in-frame clones alone and lacks a portion of them. There are fewer than 50,000 clones in the sample; 84% occur only once, and over 3% lies in the top ten. Described time point: pretreatment peripheral blood. Patients' urothelial carcinoma was locally advanced or metastatic. The rearrangement uses TRBV28 and TRBJ2-7; 9 bases line up with TRBD1. This clonotype was sampled from a man in his sixties or seventies with urothelial cancer. The source was PBMCs, collected around atezolizumab (anti-PD-L1) treatment. The CDR3 sequence: CASSRTGVAPYEQYF. CDR3 coding DNA: TGTGCCAGCAGTAGGACAGGGGTTGCACCCTACGAGCAGTACTTC. Combining the CDR3 with reference TRBV28 and TRBJ2-7 gives the whole variable domain DVKVTQSSRYLVKRTGEKVFLECVQDMDHENMFWYRQDPGLGLRLIYFSYDVKMKEKGDIPEGYSVSREKKERFSLILESASTNQTSMYLCASSRTGVAPYEQYFGPGTRLTVT.